Listed below are T cell receptor beta chains from one sample, sequenced in a study of blood T cell repertoires in COVID-19. Clones were sequenced by immunoSEQ multiplex PCR, and TCRdb holds only the in-frame ones, with some missing. This sample has some 120,000 clones, with about 92% found just once. Sequencing used peripheral blood. These receptors were obtained from a man between 60 and 75 years old with COVID-19, enrolled during active disease. Both conserved end residues are part of each CDR3. Fields, in order: J gene, V gene, D gene, clone size, CDR3 protein, CDR3 DNA. The D gene is left open where the match is weak. Not every row has a clone size; where given, it reads once, few, many or a size class.

>TRBJ2-3|TRBV20-1|TRBD1|once
CSASLAQGADTQYF
TGCAGTGCTAGTTTAGCTCAGGGGGCAGATACGCAGTATTTT
>TRBJ1-1|TRBV20-1|.|.
CSARAVTEAFF
TGCAGTGCTAGAGCCGTCACTGAAGCTTTCTTT
>TRBJ1-1|TRBV28|.|.
CASSSREDTEAFF
TGTGCCAGCAGCTCCCGGGAAGACACTGAAGCTTTCTTT
>TRBJ1-1|TRBV5-1|TRBD1|.
CASSLLQGFGTEAFF
TGCGCCAGCAGCTTGCTACAGGGGTTCGGCACTGAAGCTTTCTTT
>TRBJ2-2|TRBV7-2|.|.
CASSSQVGPGELFF
TGTGCCAGCAGCTCCCAGGTGGGCCCCGGGGAGCTGTTTTTT
>TRBJ1-5|TRBV30|.|.
CAWSVQTPGQPQHF
TGTGCCTGGAGTGTACAGACACCCGGTCAGCCCCAGCATTTT
>TRBJ1-4|TRBV6-5|TRBD1|.
CASRKTGGDNEKLFF
TGTGCCAGCAGGAAGACAGGGGGCGACAATGAAAAACTGTTTTTT
>TRBJ2-7|TRBV7-2|TRBD2|.
CASSPWTSEYEQYF
TGTGCCAGCAGCCCGTGGACTAGCGAGTACGAGCAGTACTTC
>TRBJ1-4|TRBV10-3|.|.
CAISEWRGTNEKLFF
TGTGCCATCAGTGAGTGGAGGGGTACTAATGAAAAACTGTTTTTT
>TRBJ2-7|TRBV6-6|.|.
CASSPNDSNLDEQYF
TGTGCCAGCAGTCCCAACGACTCAAACCTCGACGAGCAGTACTTC
>TRBJ2-7|TRBV20-1|TRBD2|.
CSASGASGSYEQYF
TGCAGTGCTAGTGGGGCTAGCGGCTCCTACGAGCAGTACTTC
>TRBJ2-2|TRBV27|TRBD2|once
CASSFGGGYTGELFF
TGTGCCAGCAGTTTTGGGGGGGGGTACACCGGGGAGCTGTTTTTT
>TRBJ1-1|TRBV19|.|.
CASSLGLLNTEAFF
TGTGCCAGTAGTTTGGGGCTCTTGAACACTGAAGCTTTCTTT
>TRBJ1-5|TRBV3-1/TRBV3-2|.|.
CASSQGAGSQPQHF
TGTGCCAGCAGCCAAGGGGCAGGTTCCCAGCCCCAGCATTTT
>TRBJ2-1|TRBV10-2|TRBD2|.
CASSSSGTSGRNEQFF
TGCGCCAGCAGTTCTTCCGGGACTAGCGGGAGAAATGAGCAGTTCTTC
>TRBJ1-3|TRBV20-1|.|.
CSASARQISGNTIYF
TGCAGTGCTAGTGCCAGACAGATCTCTGGAAACACCATATATTTT
>TRBJ1-2|TRBV6-6|TRBD1|.
CASSYSAGGLGGYTF
TGTGCCAGCAGTTACTCGGCAGGGGGTTTAGGTGGCTACACCTTC
>TRBJ2-1|TRBV4-1|TRBD1|few
CASSQGQGANNEQFF
TGCGCCAGCAGCCAAGGACAGGGGGCGAATAATGAGCAGTTCTTC
>TRBJ1-6|TRBV14|.|.
CASSQWGLDNSPLHF
TGTGCCAGCAGCCAGTGGGGGCTGGATAATTCACCCCTCCACTTT
>TRBJ2-5|TRBV2|TRBD1|.
CASSEARNRGVETQYF
TGTGCCAGCAGTGAAGCGCGGAACAGGGGAGTAGAGACCCAGTACTTC
>TRBJ1-1|TRBV5-4|.|.
CAAGTITEAFF
TGTGCCGCCGGGACAATTACTGAAGCTTTCTTT
>TRBJ2-7|TRBV28|.|.
CASSPRTVSYEQYF
TGTGCCAGCAGTCCTAGGACAGTTTCCTACGAGCAGTACTTC
>TRBJ2-5|TRBV4-2|.|.
CASSQAAGREETQYF
TGTGCCAGCAGCCAAGCCGCCGGCAGGGAAGAGACCCAGTACTTC
>TRBJ2-1|TRBV30|.|.
CAWSSPPPNSLDEQFF
TGTGCCTGGAGTTCCCCGCCCCCTAATTCGCTGGATGAGCAGTTCTTC
>TRBJ2-5|TRBV15|TRBD2|.
CATSRGLAGVRETQYF
TGTGCCACCAGCAGGGGACTAGCGGGAGTCAGGGAGACCCAGTACTTC
>TRBJ2-1|TRBV28|.|.
CASSFKGDSYNEQFF
TGTGCCAGCAGTTTTAAGGGGGACTCCTACAATGAGCAGTTCTTC
>TRBJ2-6|TRBV6-5|.|.
CASSYRTGGANVLTF
TGTGCCAGCAGTTACAGGACTGGGGGGGCCAACGTCCTGACTTTC
>TRBJ2-5|TRBV10-3|.|.
CAISERGFGKTQYF
TGTGCCATCAGTGAGCGGGGTTTCGGAAAGACCCAGTACTTC
>TRBJ1-2|TRBV7-9|.|.
CASSQTWTESYGYTF
TGTGCCAGCAGCCAAACTTGGACAGAAAGCTATGGCTACACCTTC
>TRBJ2-1|TRBV24-1|.|.
CATSGTGTLNEQFF
TGTGCCACCAGTGGTACCGGGACACTGAATGAGCAGTTCTTC
>TRBJ1-1|TRBV30|.|.
CAWSVLLWTANTEAFF
TGTGCCTGGAGTGTACTTTTGTGGACAGCAAACACTGAAGCTTTCTTT
>TRBJ2-2|TRBV3-1/TRBV3-2|TRBD2|.
CASSPSGENTGELFF
TGTGCCAGCAGCCCAAGCGGGGAGAACACCGGGGAGCTGTTTTTT
>TRBJ1-5|TRBV15|.|.
CATSRDGQSNQPQHF
TGTGCCACCAGCAGAGATGGACAGTCTAATCAGCCCCAGCATTTT
>TRBJ1-5|TRBV2|.|.
CASSEGRHQPQHF
TGTGCCAGCAGTGAAGGCAGGCATCAGCCCCAGCATTTT
>TRBJ2-2|TRBV3-1/TRBV3-2|TRBD2|.
CASSQVASGNTGELFF
TGTGCCAGCAGCCAAGTAGCTAGCGGGAACACCGGGGAGCTGTTTTTT
>TRBJ2-7|TRBV6-1|TRBD1|once
CASSEEDRGFHEQYF
TGTGCCAGCAGTGAAGAGGACAGGGGGTTCCACGAGCAGTACTTC
>TRBJ2-1|TRBV27|.|.
CASSLSDQGHNEQFF
TGTGCCAGCAGTTTATCGGACCAGGGTCACAATGAGCAGTTCTTC
>TRBJ2-6|TRBV5-6|.|.
CASSLELNVLTF
TGTGCCAGCAGCTTGGAGCTCAACGTCCTGACTTTC
>TRBJ2-7|TRBV18|.|.
CASSPTTPYEQYF
TGTGCCAGCTCCCCGACTACTCCCTACGAGCAGTACTTC
>TRBJ2-1|TRBV30|.|.
CAWNSGYSEQFF
TGTGCCTGGAACAGCGGTTACAGTGAGCAGTTCTTC
>TRBJ2-1|TRBV2|.|.
CARGGQDSYNEQFF
TGTGCCAGGGGGGGTCAGGATTCCTACAATGAGCAGTTCTTC
>TRBJ2-7|TRBV3-1/TRBV3-2|.|.
CASSQVLGREGSYEQYF
TGTGCCAGCAGCCAAGTGCTCGGCAGGGAAGGCTCCTACGAGCAGTACTTC
>TRBJ1-2|TRBV27|.|.
CASSQTTRTANYGYTF
TGTGCCAGCAGTCAAACGACTCGGACAGCTAACTATGGCTACACCTTC
>TRBJ1-3|TRBV2|.|.
CASSVGTVISGNTIYF
TGTGCCAGCAGTGTAGGGACTGTCATCTCTGGAAACACCATATATTTT
>TRBJ1-1|TRBV7-9|.|.
CASSPGTEAFF
TGTGCCAGCAGTCCAGGCACTGAAGCTTTCTTT
>TRBJ2-1|TRBV2|TRBD2|.
CASSQGLAGDYNEQFF
TGTGCCAGCAGCCAGGGACTAGCGGGAGACTACAATGAGCAGTTCTTC
>TRBJ1-5|TRBV4-1|TRBD1|few
CASSQDFGDRYQPQHF
TGCGCCAGCAGCCAAGATTTTGGGGACAGATATCAGCCCCAGCATTTT
>TRBJ2-1|TRBV9|.|.
CASTQGSYNEQFF
TGTGCCAGCACACAGGGCTCCTACAATGAGCAGTTCTTC
>TRBJ2-1|TRBV7-2|.|.
CASSSVANHNEQFF
TGTGCCAGCAGCTCAGTTGCCAACCACAATGAGCAGTTCTTC
>TRBJ1-4|TRBV5-1|.|.
CASSSSFRDTNEKLFF
TGCGCCAGCAGCTCGAGTTTTCGGGACACGAATGAAAAACTGTTTTTT
>TRBJ1-3|TRBV19|TRBD1|few
CASSLRDRGSGNTIYF
TGTGCCAGTAGTCTGCGGGACAGGGGGTCTGGAAACACCATATATTTT
>TRBJ2-2|TRBV6-5|.|.
CASSIGGPGTGELFF
TGTGCCAGCAGCATCGGAGGGCCGGGGACCGGGGAGCTGTTTTTT
>TRBJ2-2|TRBV13|TRBD2|.
CASSSGLAGGMNTGELFF
TGTGCCAGCAGCTCCGGACTAGCGGGAGGGATGAACACCGGGGAGCTGTTTTTT
>TRBJ2-2|TRBV5-1|TRBD2|.
CASSRGSGSRTGELFF
TGCGCCAGCAGCCGTGGCAGCGGGAGCAGAACCGGGGAGCTGTTTTTT